A single sample gave rise to the 22 T cell receptor beta chains below, sequenced in a study of blood T cell repertoires in COVID-19. Data came from immunoSEQ multiplex PCR; TCRdb stores just in-frame clones and leaves some out. The sample gives about 250,000 clones, approximately 84% of which show up once; under 5% is in the top ten. Sequenced material: peripheral blood. The receptors come from a man in his fifties with acute or convalescent COVID-19.

The DNA of the CDR3 is TGTGCCAGTAGTCGTGAACAGGGGGCGGGTGAAAAACTGTTTTTT. It codes for CASSREQGAGEKLFF. The chain recombines TRBV19 with TRBJ1-4, with 9 bases lining up with TRBD1. Germline CDR1 reads LNHDA; CDR2 reads SQIVND (reference sequence). The CDR3 runs to 15 residues. The V and J ends lost 5 bases and 7 bases, in that order; junction bases with no gene match: 8.

This clone has just a few counts. The CDR3 loop is CASSARDRATEAFF. CDR3 in DNA: TGTGCCAGCAGCGCCCGGGACAGGGCCACTGAAGCTTTCTTT. The chain employs TRBV9 and TRBJ1-1; 9 bases fit TRBD1. CDR1 and CDR2 (germline): SGDLS, YYNGEE. The trim removed 3 bases at V and 4 bases at J, leaving 4 bases unmatched. This CDR3 comprises 14 residues.

The CDR3 sequence: CSVGTSGYEQYF. The CDR3 DNA is TGCAGCGTAGGTACTAGCGGCTACGAGCAGTACTTC. The V call is TRBV29-1, the J call TRBJ2-7, with TRBD2 matching 8 bases. V lost 6 bases and J lost 3; bases outside the gene matches: 4. CDR3 length: 12 amino acids. Per the germline V gene, CDR1 is SQVTM and CDR2 is ANQGSEA.

The genes are TRBV28 and TRBJ2-1, with TRBD2 as a possible D gene (5 bases). This CDR3 region has 13 residues. The V and J ends lost 7 bases and 4 bases respectively, with 11 bases between them. CDR1 and CDR2 (germline): MDHEN, SYDVKM. The chain's CDR3 is CASTPGVYNEQFF. The CDR3 DNA follows: TGTGCCAGCACCCCCGGGGTTTACAATGAGCAGTTCTTC.

The V call is TRBV6-9, the J call TRBJ1-5, with a tentative D call TRBD1 (6 bases). This CDR3 has 15 amino acids. The germline CDR1 and CDR2 sequences are MNHGY and SVAAGI. Here the CDR3 reads CDCSGGDKVGQPQHF. CDR3 nucleotides: TGTGACTGTTCCGGGGGGGACAAAGTCGGTCAGCCCCAGCATTTT.

This chain links TRBV6-5 with TRBJ1-5; 7 bases map to TRBD1. From germline, CDR1 is MNHEY and CDR2 SVGAGI. V was clipped by 3 bases and J by 6 bases; unmatched bases: 2. The CDR3 is 13 residues long. The CDR3 is CASSYTGAQPQHF. The CDR3 nucleotides are TGTGCCAGCAGTTATACAGGGGCTCAGCCCCAGCATTTT.

This sequence joins TRBV24-1 and TRBJ2-7; weak D call: TRBD1 (5 bases). V was trimmed by 9 bases and J by 3 bases, leaving 5 bases between them. CDR3 size: 10 residues. Germline CDR1 KGHDR, CDR2 SFDVKD. The CDR3 sequence is CATGHYEQYF. The CDR3 DNA reads as TGTGCCACCGGACACTACGAGCAGTACTTC.

The rearrangement links TRBV5-5 to TRBJ2-7, with 7 bases that match TRBD2. Trimming took 3 bases from V and 6 from J; bases not matched to a gene: 12. Germline-derived CDR1 and CDR2 are SGHKS and YYEKEE (reference sequence). The CDR3 has 15 amino acids. CDR3 sequence reads: CASSYAPSTSPEQYF. Written as DNA, the CDR3 is TGTGCCAGCAGCTACGCCCCCTCGACTAGCCCCGAGCAGTACTTC. The whole variable domain, filled in from reference TRBV5-5 and TRBJ2-7, reads DAGVTQSPTHLIKTRGQQVTLRCSPISGHKSVSWYQQVLGQGPQFIFQYYEKEERGRGNFPDRFSARQFPNYSSELNVNALLLGDSALYLCASSYAPSTSPEQYFGPGTRLTVT.

J is TRBJ2-2 and V is TRBV18; possibly TRBD1 for D (6 bases). CDR1 KGHSH and CDR2 LQKENI come from the germline V gene. The CDR3 runs to 15 residues. The V and J ends lost 2 bases and 8 bases respectively, with 15 bases between them. The chain's CDR3 is CASSPNTGLAGELFF. The CDR3 nucleotides read TGTGCCAGCTCACCAAACACAGGGTTGGCGGGGGAGCTGTTTTTT.

The V gene is TRBV7-3, the J gene TRBJ2-1; D unclear. Trimming shortened V by 4 bases and J by 4 bases, and 8 bases separated the two germline ends. This CDR3 is 13 amino acids long. Per the germline V gene, CDR1 is SGHTA and CDR2 is FQGTGA. CDR3 amino acids: CASSSIPYNEQFF. CDR3 DNA: TGTGCCAGCAGCTCTATACCTTACAATGAGCAGTTCTTC.

The table lists this clone with a few counts. This chain connects TRBV19 to TRBJ2-1; 14 positions agree with TRBD2. The CDR3 sequence is 14 residues long. Germline V gene sequence: CDR1 LNHDA, CDR2 SQIVND (reference sequence). The trim removed 1 base at V and 15 bases at J, leaving 5 bases unmatched. CDR3 DNA: TGTGCCAGTAGTATAGCCGTGGGACTAGCGGGAGTGTTCTTC. Protein: CASSIAVGLAGVFF.

The CDR3 sequence is CASSLKGGEAFF. CDR3 DNA sequence: TGTGCCAGCAGCTTAAAAGGGGGCGAAGCTTTCTTT. The chain uses TRBV7-9 and TRBJ1-1; 7 bases are a match to TRBD1. The V and J ends lost 2 bases and 8 bases, in that order; junction bases with no gene match: 2. Germline V CDR1 and CDR2: SEHNR, FQNEAQ (reference sequence). This CDR3 region has 12 residues.

V gene TRBV5-1 combines with J gene TRBJ1-5, with D hard to call. The CDR3 has 15 residues. With 1 base removed from V and 1 base from J, the gap between germline ends came to 9 bases. Germline loops: CDR1 SGHRS, CDR2 YFSETQ. The CDR3 protein is CASSLNDGSNQPQHF. The DNA for the CDR3 is TGCGCCAGCAGCTTGAATGACGGGAGCAATCAGCCCCAGCATTTT. Based on the CDR3 plus reference TRBV5-1 and TRBJ1-5, the full variable domain is KAGVTQTPRYLIKTRGQQVTLSCSPISGHRSVSWYQQTPGQGLQFLFEYFSETQRNKGNFPGRFSGRQFSNSRSEMNVSTLELGDSALYLCASSLNDGSNQPQHFGDGTRLSIL.

This chain joins TRBV3-1 (or the pseudogene TRBV3-2) and TRBJ1-6; D is uncertain. Per the germline V gene, CDR1 is LGHDT and CDR2 is YNNKEL (reference sequence). The CDR3 covers 16 residues. V was shortened by 0 bases and J by 10 bases, with 16 bases between the two germline ends. CDR3 amino acids: CASSQDGGITGSPLHF. CDR3 sequence (DNA): TGTGCCAGCAGCCAAGATGGAGGGATCACGGGGTCACCCCTCCACTTT.

The rearrangement joins TRBV15 to TRBJ2-2, with D possibly TRBD2 on 7 matching bases. The CDR3 contains 17 residues. CDR1 LNHNV and CDR2 YYDKDF come from the germline V gene (reference sequence). V was trimmed by 5 bases and J by 3 bases, leaving 19 bases between them. The CDR3, as DNA: TGTGCCACCAGCCCTCGAGGGGGGGGAGAGTACACCGGGGAGCTGTTTTTT. It yields the protein CATSPRGGGEYTGELFF.

The chain uses TRBV28 and TRBJ2-7; 11 bases fit TRBD2. Germline CDR1 and CDR2: MDHEN and SYDVKM. V dropped 6 bases and J dropped 4; count of bases not matched to a gene: 5. The CDR3 has 14 amino acids. In DNA form, the CDR3 reads TGTGCCAGCAGGTTCGGGACTAGCGGTTACGAGCAGTACTTC. This sequence encodes CASRFGTSGYEQYF.

DNA for the CDR3: TGTGCCAGCAGGGTAACCGGGACAGGACCTGTACCGTACGAGCAGTACTTC. Translating it yields CASRVTGTGPVPYEQYF. The chain joins TRBV7-3 to TRBJ2-7; TRBD1 matches at 8 bases. CDR3 length: 17 residues. Germline lookup yields CDR1 SGHTA and CDR2 FQGTGA. The ends lost 6 bases at V and 4 bases at J; junction bases unmatched: 17.

The chain uses TRBV7-3 and TRBJ1-1; D remains ambiguous. The CDR3 sequence is 14 residues long. Germline-derived CDR1 and CDR2 are SGHTA and FQGTGA. Trimming took off 5 bases at V and 0 bases at J, with 10 bases between the two ends. CDR3 loop: CASSPSPVNTEAFF. In nucleotides, the CDR3 is TGTGCCAGCAGCCCCTCCCCGGTGAACACTGAAGCTTTCTTT.

V usage is TRBV2 and J usage is TRBJ2-7; 7 bases line up with TRBD1. The CDR3 sequence is 13 residues long. Germline lookup yields CDR1 SNHLY and CDR2 FYNNEI. The J segment lost 6 bases and the V segment lost 6 bases, leaving 8 bases of the junction unmatched. CDR3: CASRAGTVGEQYF. The CDR3 nucleotides read TGTGCCAGCAGGGCCGGGACAGTGGGCGAGCAGTACTTC.

The V and J genes are TRBV24-1 and TRBJ2-1; 13 positions agree with TRBD2. The germline CDR1 and CDR2 sequences are KGHDR and SFDVKD. The CDR3 is 16 amino acids. Losses at the gene ends were 4 bases for V and 8 bases for J; bases not matched to a gene: 7. The DNA of the CDR3 is TGTGCCACCAGTGAGTCGGGACTAGCGGGAAAGGATGAGCAGTTCTTC. This gives the protein CATSESGLAGKDEQFF.

The J gene is TRBJ2-7, the V gene TRBV18, with 10 bases aligning to TRBD1. V shed 3 bases, J shed 4 bases, and the junction held 6 bases outside the gene matches. This CDR3 has 15 amino acids. The germline gives CDR1 KGHSH, CDR2 LQKENI. DNA for the CDR3: TGTGCCAGCTCACCGGACAGGGGGAGGTTTTACGAGCAGTACTTC. This translates into CASSPDRGRFYEQYF.

The chain recombines TRBV5-8 with TRBJ1-1; D is uncertain. Trimming removed 2 bases from V and 1 base from J, with 6 bases in between. The CDR3 has 13 amino acids. Per germline, CDR1 SGHTS and CDR2 YDEGEE. The CDR3 nucleotides read TGTGCCAGCAGCTTCCACAGGAACACTGAAGCTTTCTTT. Residues: CASSFHRNTEAFF.